One sample yielded the 20 T cell receptor beta chains listed below, sequenced in a study of shared clonotypes between healthy human individuals (dated by TCRdb to the early 2020s). The library was built by means of the immunoSEQ multiplex PCR assay. The source is immuneACCESS, and TCRdb retained only in-frame sequences with V and J called. Part of the clones is not carried over; for the studies checked, unresolved V genes explain less than half of this, and the remainder is unexplained. This sample holds roughly 2,300,000 clones; roughly 90% were observed only once. The ten largest clones take up approximately 0.39% of the sample. The material sequenced was naive CD4+ T cells from PBMCs. Read against the paper, the sample's cell subset or site label means: CD45RA+ positively selected. Every receptor here comes from a man aged 18 to 35 in good health. Some clones in this sample may be carry-over from other donors' samples.

This clone came up once. DNA for the CDR3: TGTGCCAGCAGTTATCGGGACAGTTCTGAAGCTTTCTTT. Translation gives CASSYRDSSEAFF. V gene TRBV6-5 combines with J gene TRBJ1-1; TRBD1 aligns across 7 bases. The CDR3 totals 13 residues. Germline CDR1 reads MNHEY; CDR2 reads SVGAGI. The J segment lost 6 bases and the V segment lost 3 bases, leaving 4 bases of the junction unmatched.

This clone was detected once. The genes are TRBV28 and TRBJ2-2; 10 bases fit TRBD1. Per germline, CDR1 MDHEN and CDR2 SYDVKM. The junction had 11 bases not matched to a gene; V was cut back by 8 bases and J by 5 bases. The CDR3 runs 16 residues. CDR3 sequence: CASGPRDRGLTGELFF. The CDR3 DNA follows: TGTGCCAGCGGCCCCCGGGACAGGGGTTTAACCGGGGAGCTGTTTTTT.

V is TRBV28 and J is TRBJ1-3; D may be TRBD1 (5 bases). Germline V lookup: CDR1 MDHEN, CDR2 SYDVKM. The CDR3 runs to 15 residues. Between the trimmed V and J ends, which lost 3 bases and 3 bases, there was a span of 12 bases. The CDR3 protein is CASSFPGGHGNTIYF. The CDR3 DNA follows: TGTGCCAGCAGTTTCCCAGGTGGACATGGAAACACCATATATTTT.

V gene TRBV10-3 combines with J gene TRBJ2-7, with TRBD1 identical over 10 bases. The V gene end was trimmed by 4 bases and the J gene end by 2 bases; junction bases not matched to a gene: 2. Germline values: CDR1 ENHRY, CDR2 SYGVKD. The CDR3 length is 14 residues. The DNA of the CDR3 is TGTGCCATCAGTGTTGGGACAGGGGCCTACGAGCAGTACTTC. This sequence encodes CAISVGTGAYEQYF.

This clone has only a few counts. The identical CDR3 is also encoded by other nucleotide sequences in the sample. This sequence joins TRBV5-1 and TRBJ2-5; no reliable D call. CDR1 is SGHRS and CDR2 is YFSETQ in the germline V gene. Trimming cost V 0 bases and J 5 bases, with 2 bases left between them. The CDR3 extends over 11 amino acids. In DNA, the CDR3 is TGCGCCAGCAGCTTGGATGAGACCCAGTACTTC. Translated, it gives CASSLDETQYF.

This sequence joins TRBV30 and TRBJ2-3; 8 nucleotides align to TRBD2. V shed 5 bases, J shed 4 bases, and the junction held 8 bases outside the gene matches. The CDR3 sequence is 14 residues long. Germline V gene sequence: CDR1 GTSNPN, CDR2 SVGIG (reference sequence). CDR3 residues: CAWETSGSPDTQYF. CDR3 coding DNA: TGTGCCTGGGAAACCAGCGGGAGCCCAGATACGCAGTATTTT. Supplemented by reference TRBV30 and TRBJ2-3, the full variable domain reads SQTIHQWPATLVQPVGSPLSLECTVEGTSNPNLYWYRQAAGRGLQLLFYSVGIGQISSEVPQNLSASRPQDRQFILSSKKLLLSDSGFYLCAWETSGSPDTQYFGPGTRLTVL.

This chain joins TRBV18 and TRBJ1-5; D may be TRBD1 (5 bases). Per the germline V gene, CDR1 is KGHSH and CDR2 is LQKENI. CDR3 length: 15 residues. Trimming took 2 bases from V and 0 from J, leaving 8 bases between them. In DNA, the CDR3 is TGTGCCAGCTCACCAGGGGGAGATAGCAATCAGCCCCAGCATTTT. It yields the protein CASSPGGDSNQPQHF.

The rearrangement links TRBV28 to TRBJ1-2; D is possibly TRBD1 (6 bases). This CDR3 spans 11 amino acids. Germline CDR1 and CDR2: MDHEN and SYDVKM. The CDR3 nucleotides read TGTGGCTCGGGGGCGGGTTATGGCTACACCTTC. Amino acid sequence: CGSGAGYGYTF.

This chain links TRBV10-3 with TRBJ2-3; maybe TRBD2 (5 bases). The germline V and J ends were trimmed by 6 bases and 6 bases, with 10 bases remaining between them. This CDR3 has 12 amino acids. In germline, CDR1 is ENHRY, CDR2 SYGVKD. This chain's CDR3 is CAISFPGDTQYF. As DNA, the CDR3 is TGTGCCATCAGCTTCCCGGGGGATACGCAGTATTTT.

The chain combines TRBV29-1 with TRBJ1-1; D ambiguous. There are 12 residues in the CDR3. The V gene's germline CDR1 is SQVTM and CDR2 ANQGSEA. Trimming left V 5 bases short and J 3 bases short, with 10 bases between. CDR3 bases: TGCAGCGTTAAGCAATGGGACACTGAAGCTTTCTTT. Protein product: CSVKQWDTEAFF.

The J gene is TRBJ1-6, the V gene TRBV7-9; D is perhaps TRBD1 (6 bases). Between the trimmed V and J ends, which lost 8 bases and 9 bases, there was a span of 14 bases. The length of the CDR3 is 13 residues. Per the germline V gene, CDR1 is SEHNR and CDR2 is FQNEAQ (reference sequence). The CDR3 spells CASRPGTSSPLHF. CDR3 in DNA: TGTGCCAGCCGCCCCGGGACATCTTCACCCCTCCACTTT.

In DNA form, the CDR3 reads TGTGCCAGCAGCCAAGAGGAAGGGTTCGGAGGCTACACCTTC. Amino acids: CASSQEEGFGGYTF. This chain links TRBV4-2 with TRBJ1-2; D not resolved. Germline lookup yields CDR1 LGHNA and CDR2 YNFKEQ. The CDR3 has 14 amino acids. Trimming removed 0 bases at V and 8 bases at J, with 13 bases between.

This rearrangement joins TRBV11-2 to TRBJ2-1; D is ambiguous. The CDR3 runs 13 residues. The germline V gene encodes CDR1 SGHAT and CDR2 FQNNGV. Trimming pared 2 bases from V and 11 bases from J, leaving 13 bases between. DNA of the CDR3: TGTGCCAGCAGCTTATCCCAATCCATTCAGCAGTTCTTC. Amino acids: CASSLSQSIQQFF.

CDR3 in amino acids: CASSQDSRSGRGSTDTQYF. Here the CDR3 DNA reads TGTGCCAGCAGCCAAGATTCTCGGTCGGGTCGGGGGAGCACAGATACGCAGTATTTT. This chain uses TRBV4-2 with TRBJ2-3; weak D call: TRBD2 (6 bases). V dropped 0 bases and J dropped 0 bases, with 19 bases sitting between them. This CDR3 is built from 19 residues. Looked up from germline, CDR1 is LGHNA and CDR2 is YNFKEQ.

This chain uses TRBV28 with TRBJ2-7; the D is unclear. Trimming took off 4 bases at V and 6 bases at J, with 19 bases between the two ends. CDR3 length equals 15 residues. Germline CDR1 is MDHEN and CDR2 is SYDVKM. In DNA form, the CDR3 reads TGTGCCAGCAGTTCCCCCACTTTGGGGTTAAGCGAGCAGTACTTC. It yields the protein CASSSPTLGLSEQYF.

The chain employs TRBV28 and TRBJ2-7; 8 positions agree with TRBD2. This CDR3 region has 13 residues. Germline V gene data show CDR1 as MDHEN and CDR2 as SYDVKM. J was trimmed by 2 bases and V by 7 bases; bases with no gene match: 4. In nucleotides, the CDR3 is TGTGCCAGCAAGACGGGAGGGCCCTACGAGCAGTACTTC. Its translation: CASKTGGPYEQYF. Together with reference TRBV28 and TRBJ2-7, the CDR3 gives the full variable domain: DVKVTQSSRYLVKRTGEKVFLECVQDMDHENMFWYRQDPGLGLRLIYFSYDVKMKEKGDIPEGYSVSREKKERFSLILESASTNQTSMYLCASKTGGPYEQYFGPGTRLTVT.

The genes are TRBV4-3 and TRBJ2-2; possible D gene TRBD2, 6 bases. Germline V gene lookup returns CDR1 LGHNA and CDR2 YSLEER. The CDR3 runs 19 residues. The V and J ends lost 1 base and 3 bases respectively, with 21 bases between them. The CDR3 coding sequence is TGCGCCAGCAGCCAAGCGCCCGGGGTCCGTGGGGGGTACACCGGGGAGCTGTTTTTT. Translation: CASSQAPGVRGGYTGELFF.

Comments on this clone: The sample holds other DNA sequences that translate to the same CDR3. The CDR3 sequence: CASSGQGAYNEQFF. DNA for the CDR3: TGTGCCAGCAGTGGACAGGGGGCCTACAATGAGCAGTTCTTC. This rearrangement joins TRBV2 to TRBJ2-1; 9 bases are shared with TRBD1. The V gene's germline CDR1 is SNHLY and CDR2 FYNNEI. CDR3 length: 14 residues. J was trimmed by 2 bases and V by 4 bases; bases with no gene match: 0. The full variable domain, completed using reference TRBV2 and TRBJ2-1, is EPEVTQTPSHQVTQMGQEVILRCVPISNHLYFYWYRQILGQKVEFLVSFYNNEISEKSEIFDDQFSVERPDGSNFTLKIRSTKLEDSAMYFCASSGQGAYNEQFFGPGTRLTVL.

As concerns this clone: This sample includes further DNA sequences coding for the same CDR3. J is TRBJ2-5 and V is TRBV5-1; 11 bases agree with TRBD1. V lost 3 bases to trimming and J lost 2 bases; unmatched junction nucleotides: 3. The germline gives CDR1 SGHRS, CDR2 YFSETQ. The CDR3 consists of 15 residues. CDR3 DNA sequence: TGCGCCAGCAGCTCGGGGACAGGGGGGCAAGAGACCCAGTACTTC. It encodes CASSSGTGGQETQYF.

Note on this clone: The sample carries other DNA sequences with the same CDR3. The rearrangement uses TRBV30 and TRBJ1-5; D call uncertain. Germline V gene sequence: CDR1 GTSNPN, CDR2 SVGIG (reference sequence). V lost 0 bases, J lost 4 bases, and 4 bases lay in between. The CDR3 sequence is 12 residues long. The CDR3 protein is CAWSVLNQPQHF. DNA for the CDR3: TGTGCCTGGAGTGTACTAAATCAGCCCCAGCATTTT.